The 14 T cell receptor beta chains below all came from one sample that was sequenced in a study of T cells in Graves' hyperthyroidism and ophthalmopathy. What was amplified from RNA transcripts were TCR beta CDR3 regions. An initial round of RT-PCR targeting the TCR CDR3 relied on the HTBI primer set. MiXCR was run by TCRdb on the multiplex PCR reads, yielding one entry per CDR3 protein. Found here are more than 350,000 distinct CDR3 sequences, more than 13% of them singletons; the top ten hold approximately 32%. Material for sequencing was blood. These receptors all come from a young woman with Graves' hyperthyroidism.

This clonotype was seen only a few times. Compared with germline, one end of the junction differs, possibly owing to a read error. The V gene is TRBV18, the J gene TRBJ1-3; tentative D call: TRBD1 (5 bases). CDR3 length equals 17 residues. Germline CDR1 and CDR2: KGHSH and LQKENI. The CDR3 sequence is CASSPRVDRRSGNTTYF. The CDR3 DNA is TGTGCCAGCTCACCACGCGTCGACAGACGCTCTGGAAACACCACATATTTT.

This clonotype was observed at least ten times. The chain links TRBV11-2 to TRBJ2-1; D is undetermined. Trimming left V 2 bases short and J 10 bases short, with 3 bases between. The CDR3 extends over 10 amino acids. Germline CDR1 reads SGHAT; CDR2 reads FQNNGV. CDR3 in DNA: TGTGCCAGCAGCTTATCCGAGCAGTTCTTC. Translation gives CASSLSEQFF.

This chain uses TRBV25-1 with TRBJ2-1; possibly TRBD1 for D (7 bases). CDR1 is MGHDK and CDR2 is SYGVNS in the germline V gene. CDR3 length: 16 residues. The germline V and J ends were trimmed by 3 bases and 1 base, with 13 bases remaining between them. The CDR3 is CASSEGGQPSYNEQFF. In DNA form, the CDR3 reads TGTGCCAGCAGTGAGGGGGGACAGCCTTCCTACAATGAGCAGTTCTTC. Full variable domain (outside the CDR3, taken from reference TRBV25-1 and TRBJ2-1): EADIYQTPRYLVIGTGKKITLECSQTMGHDKMYWYQQDPGMELHLIHYSYGVNSTEKGDLSSESTVSRIRTEHFPLTLESARPSHTSQYLCASSEGGQPSYNEQFFGPGTRLTVL.

CDR3 sequence: CASSFDPSGETQYF. In nucleotides, the CDR3 is TGCGCCAGCAGCTTCGACCCTTCTGGGGAGACCCAGTACTTC. The chain links TRBV4-1 to TRBJ2-5; D is uncertain. Germline assignment: CDR1 MGHRA and CDR2 YSYEKL. Deletions cut 5 bases from V and 5 bases from J, with 15 bases between. The CDR3 extends over 14 amino acids.

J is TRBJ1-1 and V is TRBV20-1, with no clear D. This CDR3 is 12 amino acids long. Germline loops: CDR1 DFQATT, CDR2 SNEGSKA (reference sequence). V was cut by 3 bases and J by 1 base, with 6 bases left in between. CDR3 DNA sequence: TGCAGTGCTAGCCACGGGAACACTGAAGCTTTCTTT. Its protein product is CSASHGNTEAFF.

CDR3 in amino acids: CASKITGTTEQYF. Written as DNA, the CDR3 is TGTGCCAGCAAAATTACAGGGACAACCGAGCAGTACTTC. The chain combines TRBV11-2 with TRBJ2-7; the D gene is possibly TRBD1 (6 bases). The V and J ends lost 7 bases and 6 bases respectively, with 16 bases between them. The CDR3 sequence is 13 residues long. The germline V gene has CDR1 SGHAT and CDR2 FQNNGV.

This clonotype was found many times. For the CDR3, the DNA is TGTGCCAGCAGGCTAACAGGGACTGGAAACACCATATATTTT. This translates into CASRLTGTGNTIYF. The rearrangement uses TRBV3-1 and TRBJ1-3; perhaps TRBD1 as D (6 bases). The CDR3 is 14 residues long. Germline CDR1 reads LGHDT; CDR2 reads YNNKEL (reference sequence). The V gene lost 6 bases and the J gene lost 2 bases, with 11 bases spanning the gap.

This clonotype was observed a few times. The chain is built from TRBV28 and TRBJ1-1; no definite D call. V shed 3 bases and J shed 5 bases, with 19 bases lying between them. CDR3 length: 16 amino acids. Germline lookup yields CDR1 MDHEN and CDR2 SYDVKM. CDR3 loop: CASSFPGVGLRTEAFF. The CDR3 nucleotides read TGTGCCAGCAGTTTCCCCGGGGTAGGGTTAAGGACTGAAGCTTTCTTT. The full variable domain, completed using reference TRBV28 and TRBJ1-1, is DVKVTQSSRYLVKRTGEKVFLECVQDMDHENMFWYRQDPGLGLRLIYFSYDVKMKEKGDIPEGYSVSREKKERFSLILESASTNQTSMYLCASSFPGVGLRTEAFFGQGTRLTVV.

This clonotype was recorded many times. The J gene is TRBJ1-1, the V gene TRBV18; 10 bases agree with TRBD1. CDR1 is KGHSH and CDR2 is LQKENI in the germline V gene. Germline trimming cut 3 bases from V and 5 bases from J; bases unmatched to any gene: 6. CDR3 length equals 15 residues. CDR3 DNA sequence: TGTGCCAGCTCACCTCTGACAGGGGGCGAGACTGAAGCTTTCTTT. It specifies CASSPLTGGETEAFF.

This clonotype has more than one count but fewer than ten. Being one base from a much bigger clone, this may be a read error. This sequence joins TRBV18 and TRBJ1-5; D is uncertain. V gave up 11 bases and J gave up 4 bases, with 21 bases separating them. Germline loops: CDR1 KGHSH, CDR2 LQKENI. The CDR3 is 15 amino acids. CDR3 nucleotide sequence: TGTGCCGGCAGCCAAGGAAACGGCCAAAATCAGCCCCAGCATTTT. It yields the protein CAGSQGNGQNQPQHF.

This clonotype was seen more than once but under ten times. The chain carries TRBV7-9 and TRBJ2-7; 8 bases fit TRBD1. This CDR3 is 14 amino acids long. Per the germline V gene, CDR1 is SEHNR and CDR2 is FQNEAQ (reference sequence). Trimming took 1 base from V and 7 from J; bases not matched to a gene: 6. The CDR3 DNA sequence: TGTGCCAGCAGCTTAGAGACAGGGGTGATTGAGCAGTACTTC. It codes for CASSLETGVIEQYF. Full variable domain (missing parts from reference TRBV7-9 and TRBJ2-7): DTGVSQNPRHKITKRGQNVTFRCDPISEHNRLYWYRQTLGQGPEFLTYFQNEAQLEKSRLLSDRFSAERPKGSFSTLEIQRTEQGDSAMYLCASSLETGVIEQYFGPGTRLTVT.

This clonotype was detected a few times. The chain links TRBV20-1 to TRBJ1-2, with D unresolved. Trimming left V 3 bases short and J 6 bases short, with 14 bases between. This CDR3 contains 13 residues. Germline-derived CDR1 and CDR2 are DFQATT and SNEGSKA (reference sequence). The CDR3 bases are TGCAGTGCTAGGCTCACCCCCGGCGATGGCTACACCTTC. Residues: CSARLTPGDGYTF.

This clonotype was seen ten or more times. The CDR3 spells CASSPKLAGRYEQYF. CDR3 DNA sequence: TGTGCCAGCAGTCCAAAACTAGCGGGAAGGTACGAGCAGTACTTC. The V call is TRBV27, the J call TRBJ2-7; 10 bases are shared with TRBD2. From germline, CDR1 is MNHEY and CDR2 SMNVEV (reference sequence). The CDR3 extends over 15 amino acids. V was pared by 5 bases and J by 4 bases, with 8 bases of the junction left unmatched.

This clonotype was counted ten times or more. The CDR3 bases are TGTGCCTGGAGTGTACAGGGGGTGGAGACCCAGTACTTC. Residues: CAWSVQGVETQYF. V is TRBV30 and J is TRBJ2-5, with 8 bases identical to TRBD1. CDR3 length: 13 residues. Germline V gives CDR1 GTSNPN, CDR2 SVGIG (reference sequence). The V segment lost 0 bases and the J segment 5 bases; nucleotides outside the gene matches: 2.